This T cell receptor beta chain was obtained from a study of response to subunit inactivated influenza vaccine. General study findings and limits: The authors proposed limited new T cell recruitment per seasonal influenza vaccination.

TCRdb itself ran the RT-PCR reads through MiXCR, one entry per CDR3 protein. The table has 550,000 to 600,000 distinct CDR3 sequences, approximately 12% seen once; the top ten hold about 10%. There are many counts of this clonotype. Its matching antigen is unknown. The CDR3 length is 15 residues. In germline, CDR1 is KGHDR, CDR2 SFDVKD. With 4 bases clipped from V and 4 bases from J, the junction kept 7 bases outside the gene matches. V and J are TRBV24-1 and TRBJ2-5; 8 nucleotides agree with TRBD2. The sequence came from a man aged 50 to 60 who received an inactivated influenza vaccine. The specimen comprised PBMCs from blood, sampled on the day of vaccination. CDR3 region: CATSDPGTRRETQYF. The CDR3 nucleotides read TGTGCCACCAGTGACCCCGGGACTAGACGAGAGACCCAGTACTTC.